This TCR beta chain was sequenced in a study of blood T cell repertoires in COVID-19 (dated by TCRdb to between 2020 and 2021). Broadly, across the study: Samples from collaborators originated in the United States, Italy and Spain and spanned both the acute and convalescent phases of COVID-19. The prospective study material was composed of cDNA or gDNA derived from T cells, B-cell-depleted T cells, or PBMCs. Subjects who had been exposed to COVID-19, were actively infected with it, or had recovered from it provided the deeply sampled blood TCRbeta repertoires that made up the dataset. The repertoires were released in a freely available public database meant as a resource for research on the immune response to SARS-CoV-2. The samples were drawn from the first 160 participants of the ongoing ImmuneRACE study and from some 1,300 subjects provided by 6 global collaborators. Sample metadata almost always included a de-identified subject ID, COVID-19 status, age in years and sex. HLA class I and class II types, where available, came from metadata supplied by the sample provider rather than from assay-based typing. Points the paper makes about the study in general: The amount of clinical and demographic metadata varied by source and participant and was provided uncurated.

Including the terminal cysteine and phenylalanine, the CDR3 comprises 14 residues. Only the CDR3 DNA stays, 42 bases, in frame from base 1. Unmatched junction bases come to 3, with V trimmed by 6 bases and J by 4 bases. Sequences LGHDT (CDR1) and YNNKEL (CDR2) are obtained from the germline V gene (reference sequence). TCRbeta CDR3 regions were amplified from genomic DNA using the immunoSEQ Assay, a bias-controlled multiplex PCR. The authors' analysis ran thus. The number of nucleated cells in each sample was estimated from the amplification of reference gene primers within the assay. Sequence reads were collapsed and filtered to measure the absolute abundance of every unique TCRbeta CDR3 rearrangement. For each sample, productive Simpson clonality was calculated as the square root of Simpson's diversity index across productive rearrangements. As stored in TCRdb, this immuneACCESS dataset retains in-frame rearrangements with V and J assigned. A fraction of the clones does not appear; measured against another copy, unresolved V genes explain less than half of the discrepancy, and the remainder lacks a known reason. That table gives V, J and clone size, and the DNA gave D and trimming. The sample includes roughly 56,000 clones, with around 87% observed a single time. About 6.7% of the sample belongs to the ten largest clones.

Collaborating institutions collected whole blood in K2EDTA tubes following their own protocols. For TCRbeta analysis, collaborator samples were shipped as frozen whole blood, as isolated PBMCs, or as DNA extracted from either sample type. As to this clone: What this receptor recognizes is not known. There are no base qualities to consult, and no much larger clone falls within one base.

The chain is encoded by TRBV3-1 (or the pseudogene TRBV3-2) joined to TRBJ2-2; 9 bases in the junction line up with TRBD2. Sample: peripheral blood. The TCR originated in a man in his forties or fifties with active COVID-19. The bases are TGTGCCAGCAGGCGACTAGCGGCCACCGGGGAGCTGTTTTTT. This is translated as CASRRLAATGELFF.